This T cell receptor (beta chain) was identified during a study of blood T cell repertoires in COVID-19. Study context: Acute and convalescent COVID-19 samples came from the United States, Italy and Spain.

The CDR3 runs to 15 residues. The ends were cut back, 1 base at V and 4 bases at J, with 10 bases in the middle. Germline-derived CDR1 and CDR2 are SGHNT and YENEEA. In the authors' methods: Estimated nucleated cell counts came from reference gene primer amplification. Generated by immunoSEQ multiplex PCR, the TCRdb table keeps only in-frame clones and is missing some. For V, J and clone size, that table is used; D and trimming come from the DNA. This sample has approximately 300,000 clones; 90% occur once, and the top ten carry over 3.5%. This TCR was recovered from a woman aged 40 to 49 with acute or convalescent COVID-19. The rearrangement links TRBV11-3 to TRBJ1-4, with unresolved D. Input material: peripheral blood. CDR3 amino acids: CASSLGQRGNEKLFF. Here the CDR3 DNA reads TGTGCCAGCAGCTTAGGGCAGCGGGGTAATGAAAAACTGTTTTTT.